The 30 T cell receptor beta chains below were found in one sample sequenced in a study of cytomegalovirus exposure and HLA in healthy donors. The protocol was immunoSEQ multiplex PCR, while the TCRdb copy is restricted to in-frame clones and leaves out a portion. The data show under 150,000 clones, 85% to 90% seen once. Sequenced material: PBMCs. These receptors were obtained from a man between 18 and 35 years old in good health and CMV-seropositive.

CDR3 region: CASSRTGFNYGYTF. CDR3 nucleotides: TGTGCCAGCAGTCGTACAGGTTTTAACTATGGCTACACCTTC. The chain employs TRBV2 and TRBJ1-2, with D possibly matching TRBD1 (5 bases). The CDR3 consists of 14 residues. Per the germline V gene, CDR1 is SNHLY and CDR2 is FYNNEI. V lost 5 bases and J 1 base, leaving 11 bases between the germline ends.

The V gene is TRBV2, the J gene TRBJ1-1, with no clear D. The CDR3 is made up of 14 amino acids. V shed 3 bases and J shed 3 bases, with 11 bases lying between them. From germline, CDR1 is SNHLY and CDR2 FYNNEI. DNA of the CDR3: TGTGCCAGCAGTGACGGGAGTCGAGACACTGAAGCTTTCTTT. It is translated as CASSDGSRDTEAFF. The variable domain in full, completed from reference TRBV2 and TRBJ1-1, reads EPEVTQTPSHQVTQMGQEVILRCVPISNHLYFYWYRQILGQKVEFLVSFYNNEISEKSEIFDDQFSVERPDGSNFTLKIRSTKLEDSAMYFCASSDGSRDTEAFFGQGTRLTVV.

The chain links TRBV10-2 to TRBJ2-1; D not resolved. This CDR3 region has 14 residues. Trimming took 2 bases from V and 5 from J, leaving 10 bases between them. CDR1 WSHSY and CDR2 SAAADI come from the germline V gene. This CDR3 reads CASSETTLNNEQFF. DNA for the CDR3: TGCGCCAGCAGTGAGACTACCTTAAACAATGAGCAGTTCTTC.

The rearrangement joins TRBV6-5 to TRBJ2-7; 11 bases are a match to TRBD1. The CDR3 contains 14 residues. Germline V gene lookup returns CDR1 MNHEY and CDR2 SVGAGI. V dropped 4 bases and J dropped 3; count of bases not matched to a gene: 2. The CDR3, as DNA: TGTGCCAGCAGTTCCGGGACAGGGGGCTACGAGCAGTACTTC. Translating it yields CASSSGTGGYEQYF.

This clone was detected only a few times. The rearrangement links TRBV2 to TRBJ1-3; no clear D. The germline V gene encodes CDR1 SNHLY and CDR2 FYNNEI. Trimming took 0 bases from V and 0 from J, leaving 9 bases between them. There are 16 residues in the CDR3. DNA of the CDR3: TGTGCCAGCAGTGAAGCGCGGCGGGGCTCTGGAAACACCATATATTTT. This codes for CASSEARRGSGNTIYF.

The chain combines TRBV5-1 with TRBJ1-1; 8 nucleotides match TRBD1. J gave up 1 base and V 4 bases, and 0 bases lay outside the gene matches. CDR3 size: 13 residues. Germline CDR1 reads SGHRS; CDR2 reads YFSETQ. CDR3 coding DNA: TGCGCCAGCAGCCAGGGGGCGAACACTGAAGCTTTCTTT. Translated, it gives CASSQGANTEAFF.

V and J are TRBV11-2 and TRBJ2-1; 9 nucleotides agree with TRBD2. Germline V lookup: CDR1 SGHAT, CDR2 FQNNGV. This CDR3 has 17 amino acids. V lost 1 base, J lost 1 base, and 5 bases stayed unmatched. CDR3 nucleotide sequence: TGTGCCAGCAGCTTAGTTCAGCGGGAGGTTTCCTACAATGAGCAGTTCTTC. Its protein product is CASSLVQREVSYNEQFF.

The V call is TRBV19, the J call TRBJ2-5, with TRBD1 matching 8 bases. The CDR3 has 15 amino acids. CDR1 is LNHDA and CDR2 is SQIVND in the germline V gene (reference sequence). Unmatched junction bases numbered 7, after V lost 6 bases and J lost 1 base. CDR3 residues: CASSWAQGAQETQYF. DNA of the CDR3: TGTGCCAGTAGCTGGGCCCAGGGGGCCCAAGAGACCCAGTACTTC.

The V and J genes are TRBV4-2 and TRBJ1-5; D not certain. V gave up 0 bases and J gave up 5 bases, with 8 bases separating them. CDR3 size: 14 residues. The germline V gene has CDR1 LGHNA and CDR2 YNFKEQ. The CDR3 coding sequence is TGTGCCAGCAGCCAAGATTTGAGAGATCAGCCCCAGCATTTT. This gives the protein CASSQDLRDQPQHF.

The table lists this clone with a count of one. The rearrangement uses TRBV7-2 and TRBJ2-5; 11 bases are a match to TRBD1. The CDR3 spans 14 residues. V shed 6 bases, J shed 4 bases, and the junction held 4 bases outside the gene matches. Looked up from germline, CDR1 is SGHTA and CDR2 is FQGNSA. The CDR3 protein is CASRKDRGRETQYF. The DNA for the CDR3 is TGTGCCAGCAGGAAGGACAGGGGGCGAGAGACCCAGTACTTC. Looking up the rest from reference TRBV7-2 and TRBJ2-5 gives the full variable domain: GAGVSQSPSNKVTEKGKDVELRCDPISGHTALYWYRQSLGQGLEFLIYFQGNSAPDKSGLPSDRFSAERTGGSVSTLTIQRTQQEDSAVYLCASRKDRGRETQYFGPGTRLLVL.

This chain uses TRBV9 with TRBJ2-3; 10 nucleotides line up with TRBD1. Germline-derived CDR1 and CDR2 are SGDLS and YYNGEE. The ends lost 7 bases at V and 6 bases at J; junction bases unmatched: 8. CDR3 size: 14 residues. CDR3 sequence reads: CASAPTGGSDTQYF. CDR3 nucleotide sequence: TGTGCCAGCGCCCCGACAGGGGGCAGCGATACGCAGTATTTT. The whole variable domain, filled in from reference TRBV9 and TRBJ2-3, reads DSGVTQTPKHLITATGQRVTLRCSPRSGDLSVYWYQQSLDQGLQFLIQYYNGEERAKGNILERFSAQQFPDLHSELNLSSLELGDSALYFCASAPTGGSDTQYFGPGTRLTVL.

The V call is TRBV18, the J call TRBJ2-1; the D gene is possibly TRBD2 (6 bases). Looked up from germline, CDR1 is KGHSH and CDR2 is LQKENI. The germline V and J ends were trimmed by 5 bases and 8 bases, with 10 bases remaining between them. The CDR3 has 12 amino acids. CDR3 sequence reads: CASSAPSDEQFF. The CDR3 DNA reads as TGTGCCAGCTCAGCCCCTAGCGATGAGCAGTTCTTC.

The chain uses TRBV2 and TRBJ1-2; D call uncertain. Germline V gene data show CDR1 as SNHLY and CDR2 as FYNNEI. The CDR3 is 11 amino acids. Trimming removed 6 bases at V and 8 bases at J, with 10 bases between. The CDR3, as DNA: TGTGCCAGCAGCGGACCTAGCGGCTACACCTTC. Translated, it gives CASSGPSGYTF.

In its sample, this clone was seen once. CDR3 loop: CASSLGGQGTNTGELFF. The CDR3 DNA reads as TGCGCCAGCAGCTTGGGGGGACAGGGGACGAACACCGGGGAGCTGTTTTTT. The chain has TRBV5-1 and TRBJ2-2; 10 bases are shared with TRBD1. This CDR3 has 17 residues. From germline, CDR1 is SGHRS and CDR2 YFSETQ. The trim removed 0 bases at V and 0 bases at J, leaving 2 bases unmatched.

The chain carries TRBV6-5 and TRBJ2-5, with unresolved D. The CDR3 sequence is 14 residues long. Trimming took off 0 bases at V and 3 bases at J, with 8 bases between the two ends. The germline CDR1 and CDR2 sequences are MNHEY and SVGAGI. The CDR3 here is CASSYSYSEETQYF. For the CDR3, the DNA is TGTGCCAGCAGTTACTCGTATAGTGAAGAGACCCAGTACTTC.

This clone was detected a few times. The chain recombines TRBV5-1 with TRBJ1-2, with D maybe TRBD1 (6 bases). CDR1 is SGHRS, CDR2 YFSETQ, per germline. With 2 bases removed from V and 8 bases from J, the gap between germline ends came to 13 bases. CDR3 length: 13 amino acids. The CDR3 bases are TGCGCCAGCAGCTTCCCAGGGGATCGGGGCTACACCTTC. Translated: CASSFPGDRGYTF.

The V and J genes are TRBV9 and TRBJ2-1; the match to TRBD2 covers 7 bases. The CDR3 totals 15 residues. Germline V lookup: CDR1 SGDLS, CDR2 YYNGEE. V lost 3 bases and J lost 7; bases outside the gene matches: 10. CDR3 sequence (DNA): TGTGCCAGCAGCGCCTGGGCTAGCGGCGGAAATGAGCAGTTCTTC. Encoded protein: CASSAWASGGNEQFF.

The chain carries TRBV6-5 and TRBJ2-7, with 7 bases aligning to TRBD2. The CDR3 totals 15 residues. The V segment lost 4 bases and the J segment 3 bases; nucleotides outside the gene matches: 9. The germline V gene encodes CDR1 MNHEY and CDR2 SVGAGI. DNA for the CDR3: TGTGCCAGCAGTTCCTCGGGGGGTAACCTCTACGAGCAGTACTTC. Residues: CASSSSGGNLYEQYF.

The genes are TRBV29-1 and TRBJ2-2, with TRBD1 matching 9 bases. Germline lookup yields CDR1 SQVTM and CDR2 ANQGSEA. The V segment lost 0 bases and the J segment 8 bases; nucleotides outside the gene matches: 4. The CDR3 contains 14 residues. The CDR3 DNA reads TGCAGCGTTGAAGATAGGGGACAGGGTGGGGAGCTGTTTTTT. Amino acid sequence: CSVEDRGQGGELFF.

The chain employs TRBV6-1 and TRBJ1-1; D unresolved. Trimming cost V 6 bases and J 4 bases, with 12 bases left between them. The CDR3 is made up of 13 amino acids. Germline values: CDR1 MNHNS, CDR2 SASEGT. For the CDR3, the DNA is TGTGCCAGCAGGAAACCCTGGAGCACTGAAGCTTTCTTT. Translation: CASRKPWSTEAFF.

This clone was detected many times. The V call is TRBV6-1, the J call TRBJ2-7; 11 bases are shared with TRBD1. J lost 3 bases, V lost 3 bases, and 4 bases had no gene match. Germline CDR1 and CDR2: MNHNS and SASEGT. This CDR3 has 15 amino acids. As DNA, the CDR3 is TGTGCCAGCAGTGAGTCCGGGACAGGGGGCTACGAGCAGTACTTC. Translated: CASSESGTGGYEQYF.

This clone was seen once. The V gene is TRBV18, the J gene TRBJ2-1; weak D call: TRBD1 (5 bases). Germline assignment: CDR1 KGHSH and CDR2 LQKENI. The CDR3 is made up of 16 amino acids. V dropped 1 base and J dropped 3 bases, with 13 bases sitting between them. CDR3 loop: CASSPQGQPIYNEQFF. In DNA form, the CDR3 reads TGTGCCAGCTCACCACAGGGGCAGCCTATCTACAATGAGCAGTTCTTC.

The J gene is TRBJ2-2, the V gene TRBV7-6, with D uncertain. The germline V gene has CDR1 SGHVS and CDR2 FNYEAQ. The CDR3 totals 15 residues. V shed 1 base and J shed 5 bases, with 11 bases lying between them. Written as DNA, the CDR3 is TGTGCCAGCAGCTTAGACTCACCAACTACCGGGGAGCTGTTTTTT. Translation: CASSLDSPTTGELFF.

This chain uses TRBV5-4 with TRBJ1-1; perhaps TRBD1 as D (5 bases). V was trimmed by 6 bases and J by 3 bases, leaving 18 bases between them. This CDR3 is built from 15 residues. Germline values: CDR1 SGHNT, CDR2 YYREEE (reference sequence). Here the CDR3 DNA reads TGTGCCAGCAACCCCGGCGGGGGTAGGGACACTGAAGCTTTCTTT. Amino acid sequence: CASNPGGGRDTEAFF. Variable domain in full (rest from reference TRBV5-4 and TRBJ1-1): ETGVTQSPTHLIKTRGQQVTLRCSSQSGHNTVSWYQQALGQGPQFIFQYYREEENGRGNFPPRFSGLQFPNYSSELNVNALELDDSALYLCASNPGGGRDTEAFFGQGTRLTVV.

This clone was seen once. The CDR3: CASSSSSGYQETQYF. The CDR3 DNA is TGTGCCAGCAGCTCAAGTAGCGGGTACCAAGAGACCCAGTACTTC. V gene TRBV7-8 combines with J gene TRBJ2-5, with 7 positions matching TRBD2. There are 15 residues in the CDR3. Per the germline V gene, CDR1 is SGHVS and CDR2 is FQNEAQ. V lost 4 bases to trimming and J lost 0 bases; unmatched junction nucleotides: 5.

The gene calls are TRBV19 and TRBJ1-6; 8 bases align to TRBD1. Germline V gene sequence: CDR1 LNHDA, CDR2 SQIVND (reference sequence). V shed 2 bases, J shed 7 bases, and the junction held 1 base outside the gene matches. The CDR3 has 14 residues. The CDR3 loop reads CASSIQGANSPLHF. Here the CDR3 DNA reads TGTGCCAGTAGTATACAGGGGGCGAATTCACCCCTCCACTTT. Complete variable domain (other parts from reference TRBV19 and TRBJ1-6): DGGITQSPKYLFRKEGQNVTLSCEQNLNHDAMYWYRQDPGQGLRLIYYSQIVNDFQKGDIAEGYSVSREKKESFPLTVTSAQKNPTAFYLCASSIQGANSPLHFGNGTRLTVT.

The V call is TRBV27, the J call TRBJ1-6, with no clear D. Germline CDR1 MNHEY, CDR2 SMNVEV (reference sequence). The V and J ends lost 0 bases and 5 bases respectively, with 8 bases between them. CDR3 length equals 15 residues. For the CDR3, the DNA is TGTGCCAGCAGTTTATCGTTGTTAAATAATTCACCCCTCCACTTT. Protein product: CASSLSLLNNSPLHF.

The chain uses TRBV7-6 and TRBJ2-7; 9 bases align to TRBD2. V lost 5 bases to trimming and J lost 0 bases; unmatched junction nucleotides: 2. CDR1 and CDR2 from the germline V gene are SGHVS and FNYEAQ. CDR3 size: 14 residues. CDR3 region: CASSPAGGSYEQYF. In nucleotides, the CDR3 is TGTGCCAGCAGCCCAGCGGGGGGCTCCTACGAGCAGTACTTC.

The chain recombines TRBV2 with TRBJ2-3; maybe TRBD2 (6 bases). Germline CDR1 reads SNHLY; CDR2 reads FYNNEI. Between the trimmed V and J ends, which lost 6 bases and 2 bases, there was a span of 15 bases. The CDR3 covers 15 residues. The CDR3, as DNA: TGTGCCAGCAGAAAGGAGGGACTCCCCACAGATACGCAGTATTTT. The encoded protein is CASRKEGLPTDTQYF.

The chain links TRBV19 to TRBJ1-2; unclear D gene. The germline gives CDR1 LNHDA, CDR2 SQIVND (reference sequence). The CDR3 totals 14 residues. Trimming cost V 1 base and J 4 bases, with 10 bases left between them. CDR3 in amino acids: CASSIGAEAYGYTF. The CDR3 DNA reads TGTGCCAGTAGTATAGGGGCCGAAGCCTATGGCTACACCTTC.